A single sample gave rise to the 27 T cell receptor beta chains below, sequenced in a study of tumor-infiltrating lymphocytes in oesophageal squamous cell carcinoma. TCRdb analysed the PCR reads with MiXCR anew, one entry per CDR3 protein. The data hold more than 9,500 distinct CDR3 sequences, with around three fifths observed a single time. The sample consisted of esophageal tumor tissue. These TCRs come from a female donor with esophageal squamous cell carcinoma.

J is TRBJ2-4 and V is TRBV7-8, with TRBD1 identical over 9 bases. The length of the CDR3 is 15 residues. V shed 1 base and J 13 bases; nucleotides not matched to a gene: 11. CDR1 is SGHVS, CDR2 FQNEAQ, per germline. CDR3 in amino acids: CASSLEQGAYNEQYF. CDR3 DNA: TGTGCCAGCAGCTTAGAACAGGGGGCGTACAATGAGCAGTACTTC.

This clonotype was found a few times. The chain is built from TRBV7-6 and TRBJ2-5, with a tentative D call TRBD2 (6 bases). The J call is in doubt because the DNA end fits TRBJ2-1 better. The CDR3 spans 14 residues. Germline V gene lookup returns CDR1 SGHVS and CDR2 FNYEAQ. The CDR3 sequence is CASSSVGGYNEQFF. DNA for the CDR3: TGTGCCAGCAGCTCGGTTGGGGGGTACAATGAGCAGTTCTTC.

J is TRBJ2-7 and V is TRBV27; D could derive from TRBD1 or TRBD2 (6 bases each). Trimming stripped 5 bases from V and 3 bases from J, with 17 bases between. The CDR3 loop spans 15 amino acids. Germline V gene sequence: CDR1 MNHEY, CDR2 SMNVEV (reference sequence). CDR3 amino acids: CASSIREEGVYEQYF. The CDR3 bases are TGTGCCAGCAGTATCAGGGAGGAGGGGGTCTACGAGCAGTACTTC.

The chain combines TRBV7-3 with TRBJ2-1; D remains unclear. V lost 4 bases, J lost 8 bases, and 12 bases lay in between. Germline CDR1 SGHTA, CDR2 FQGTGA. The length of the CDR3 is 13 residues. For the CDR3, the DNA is TGTGCCAGCAGCTCCATACAGATGGATGAGCAGTTCTTC. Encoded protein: CASSSIQMDEQFF.

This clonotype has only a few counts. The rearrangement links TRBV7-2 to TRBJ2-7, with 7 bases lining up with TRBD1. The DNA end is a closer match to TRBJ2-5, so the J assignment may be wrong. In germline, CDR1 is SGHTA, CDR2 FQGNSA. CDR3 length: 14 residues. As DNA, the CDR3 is TGTGCCAGCAGCGCAAGACAGGGAGTAAAGACCCAGTACTTC. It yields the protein CASSARQGVKTQYF.

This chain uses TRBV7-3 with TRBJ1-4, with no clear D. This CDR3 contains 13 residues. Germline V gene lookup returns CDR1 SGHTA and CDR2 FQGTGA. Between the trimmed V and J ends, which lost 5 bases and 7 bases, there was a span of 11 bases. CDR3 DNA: TGTGCCAGCAGCCCCGACCCGGGTGAAAAACTGTTTTTT. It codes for CASSPDPGEKLFF.

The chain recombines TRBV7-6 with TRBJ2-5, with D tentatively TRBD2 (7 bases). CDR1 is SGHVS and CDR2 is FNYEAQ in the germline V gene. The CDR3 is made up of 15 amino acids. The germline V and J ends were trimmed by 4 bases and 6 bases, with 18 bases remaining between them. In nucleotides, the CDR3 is TGTGCCAGCAGCTCACCGAGGGGGGGGGGGAAGACCCAGTACTTC. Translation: CASSSPRGGGKTQYF.

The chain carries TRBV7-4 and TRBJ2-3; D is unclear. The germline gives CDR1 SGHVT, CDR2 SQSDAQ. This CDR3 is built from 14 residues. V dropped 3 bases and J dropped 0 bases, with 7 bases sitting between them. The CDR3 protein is CASSFPSSTDTQYF. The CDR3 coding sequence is TGTGCCAGCAGCTTTCCATCTAGCACAGATACGCAGTATTTT.

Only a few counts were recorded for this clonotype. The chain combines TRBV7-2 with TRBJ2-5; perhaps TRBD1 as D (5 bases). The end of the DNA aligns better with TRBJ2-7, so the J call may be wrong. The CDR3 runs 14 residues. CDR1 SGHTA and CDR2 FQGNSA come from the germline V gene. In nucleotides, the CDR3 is TGTGCCAGCAGCTCGAAGGCAGGGTCCTACGAGCAGTACTTC. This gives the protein CASSSKAGSYEQYF.

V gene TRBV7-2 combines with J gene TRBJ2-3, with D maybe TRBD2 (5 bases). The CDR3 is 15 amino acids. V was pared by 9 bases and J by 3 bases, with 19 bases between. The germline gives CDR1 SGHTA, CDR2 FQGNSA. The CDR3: CASQSARGHTDTQYF. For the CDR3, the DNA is TGTGCCAGTCAATCCGCCCGAGGGCATACAGATACGCAGTATTTT.

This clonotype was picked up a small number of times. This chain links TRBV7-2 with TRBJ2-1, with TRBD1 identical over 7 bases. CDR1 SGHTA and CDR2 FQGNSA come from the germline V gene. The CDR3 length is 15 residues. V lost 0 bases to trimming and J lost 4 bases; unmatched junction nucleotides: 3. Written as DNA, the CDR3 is TGTGCCAGCAGCTTAGCGGGGACAGATTACAATGAGCAGTTCTTC. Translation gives CASSLAGTDYNEQFF.

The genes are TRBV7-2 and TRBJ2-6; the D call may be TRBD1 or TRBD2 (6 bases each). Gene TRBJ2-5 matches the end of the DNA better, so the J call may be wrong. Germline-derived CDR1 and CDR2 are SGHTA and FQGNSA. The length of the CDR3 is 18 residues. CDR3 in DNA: TGTGCCAGCCTACCTGGCCGGGGGCTAGCGAGGGGAGGAGAGACCCAGTACTTC. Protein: CASLPGRGLARGGETQYF.

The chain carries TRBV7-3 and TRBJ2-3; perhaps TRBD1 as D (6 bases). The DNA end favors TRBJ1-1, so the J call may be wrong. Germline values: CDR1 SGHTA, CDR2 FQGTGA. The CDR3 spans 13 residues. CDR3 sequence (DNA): TGTGCCAGCAGCTTAGACAGGCTCACTGAAGCTTTCTTT. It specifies CASSLDRLTEAFF.

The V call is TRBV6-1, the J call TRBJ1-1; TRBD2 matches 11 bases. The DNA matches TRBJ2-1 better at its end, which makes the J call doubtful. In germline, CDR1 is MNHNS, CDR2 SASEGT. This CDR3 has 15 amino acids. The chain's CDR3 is CASSVGSGGADEQFF. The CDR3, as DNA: TGTGCCAGCAGTGTCGGTAGCGGGGGGGCGGATGAGCAGTTCTTC.

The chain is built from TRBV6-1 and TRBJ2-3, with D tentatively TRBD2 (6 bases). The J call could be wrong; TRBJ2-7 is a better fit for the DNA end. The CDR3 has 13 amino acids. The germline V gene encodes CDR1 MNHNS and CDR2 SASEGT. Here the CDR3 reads CASSYGGSYEQYF. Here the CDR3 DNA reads TGTGCCAGCAGTTACGGGGGTTCCTACGAGCAGTACTTC.

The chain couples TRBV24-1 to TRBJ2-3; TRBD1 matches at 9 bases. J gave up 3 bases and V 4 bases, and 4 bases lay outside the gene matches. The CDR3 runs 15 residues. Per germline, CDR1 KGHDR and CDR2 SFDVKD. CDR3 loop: CATSEPGQGTDTQYF. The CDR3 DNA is TGTGCCACCAGTGAGCCGGGACAGGGAACAGATACGCAGTATTTT.

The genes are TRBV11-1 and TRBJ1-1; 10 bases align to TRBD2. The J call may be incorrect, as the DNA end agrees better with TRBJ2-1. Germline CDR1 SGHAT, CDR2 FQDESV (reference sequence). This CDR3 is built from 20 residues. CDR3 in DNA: TGTGCCAGCAGCCTGGGGGCTAGCGGGAGAGTCCGTGCTAAACAAAATGAGCAGTTCTTC. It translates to CASSLGASGRVRAKQNEQFF.

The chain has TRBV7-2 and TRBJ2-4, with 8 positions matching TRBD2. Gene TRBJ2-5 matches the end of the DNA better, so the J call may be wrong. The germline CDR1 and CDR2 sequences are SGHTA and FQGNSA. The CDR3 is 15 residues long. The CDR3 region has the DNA TGTGCCAGCAGGGTTGGACTAGCCCTAAAAGAGACCCAGTACTTC. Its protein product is CASRVGLALKETQYF.

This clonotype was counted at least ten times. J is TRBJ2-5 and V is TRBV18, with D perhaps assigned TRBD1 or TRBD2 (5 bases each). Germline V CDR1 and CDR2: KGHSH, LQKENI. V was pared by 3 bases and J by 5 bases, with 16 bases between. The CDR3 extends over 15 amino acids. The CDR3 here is CASSPSGLEGETQYF. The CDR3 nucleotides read TGTGCCAGCTCACCCTCGGGTCTTGAGGGGGAGACCCAGTACTTC. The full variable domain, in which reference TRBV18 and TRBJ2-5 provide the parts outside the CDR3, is NAGVMQNPRHLVRRRGQEARLRCSPMKGHSHVYWYRQLPEEGLKFMVYLQKENIIDESGMPKERFSAEFPKEGPSILRIQQVVRGDSAAYFCASSPSGLEGETQYFGPGTRLLVL.

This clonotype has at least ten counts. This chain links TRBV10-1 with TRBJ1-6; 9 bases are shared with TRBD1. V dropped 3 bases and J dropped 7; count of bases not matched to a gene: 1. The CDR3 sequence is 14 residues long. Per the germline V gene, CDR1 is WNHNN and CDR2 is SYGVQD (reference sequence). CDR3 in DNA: TGCGCCAGCAGTGAAGGACAGGGGAATTCACCCCTCCACTTT. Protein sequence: CASSEGQGNSPLHF.

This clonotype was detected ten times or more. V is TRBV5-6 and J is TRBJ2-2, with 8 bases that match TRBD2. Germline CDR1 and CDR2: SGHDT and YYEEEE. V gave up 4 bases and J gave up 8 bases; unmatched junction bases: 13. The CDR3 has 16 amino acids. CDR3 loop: CASSPAGGAGLGELFF. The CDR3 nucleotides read TGTGCCAGCAGCCCGGCGGGGGGAGCAGGTTTGGGGGAGCTGTTTTTT. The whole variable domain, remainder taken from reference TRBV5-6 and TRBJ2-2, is DAGVTQSPTHLIKTRGQQVTLRCSPKSGHDTVSWYQQALGQGPQFIFQYYEEEERQRGNFPDRFSGHQFPNYSSELNVNALLLGDSALYLCASSPAGGAGLGELFFGEGSRLTVL.

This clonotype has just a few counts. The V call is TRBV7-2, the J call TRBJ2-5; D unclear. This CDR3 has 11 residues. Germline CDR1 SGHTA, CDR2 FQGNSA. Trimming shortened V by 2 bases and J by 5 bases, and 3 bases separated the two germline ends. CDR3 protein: CASSLSETQYF. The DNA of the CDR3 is TGTGCCAGCAGCTTATCCGAGACCCAGTACTTC.

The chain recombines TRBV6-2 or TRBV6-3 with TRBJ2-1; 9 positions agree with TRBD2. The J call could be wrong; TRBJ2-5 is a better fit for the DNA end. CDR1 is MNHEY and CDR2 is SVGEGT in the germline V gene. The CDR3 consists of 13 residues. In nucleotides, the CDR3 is TGTGCCAGCAGTTACGACCTAGCGGGGATCCAGTACTTC. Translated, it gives CASSYDLAGIQYF.

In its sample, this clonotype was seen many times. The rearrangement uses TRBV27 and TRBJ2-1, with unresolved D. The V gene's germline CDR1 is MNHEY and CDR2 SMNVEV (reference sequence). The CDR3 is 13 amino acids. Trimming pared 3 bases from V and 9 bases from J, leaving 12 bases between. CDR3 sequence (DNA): TGTGCCAGCAGTTTGGTCCCAGCCGTTGAGCAGTTCTTC. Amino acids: CASSLVPAVEQFF.

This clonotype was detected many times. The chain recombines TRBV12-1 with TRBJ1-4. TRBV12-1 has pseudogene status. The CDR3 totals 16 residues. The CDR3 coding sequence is TGTGCCAGCAGCTTTGATTTGGACGGAGCCTATGAAAAACTGTTTTTT. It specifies CASSFDLDGAYEKLFF.

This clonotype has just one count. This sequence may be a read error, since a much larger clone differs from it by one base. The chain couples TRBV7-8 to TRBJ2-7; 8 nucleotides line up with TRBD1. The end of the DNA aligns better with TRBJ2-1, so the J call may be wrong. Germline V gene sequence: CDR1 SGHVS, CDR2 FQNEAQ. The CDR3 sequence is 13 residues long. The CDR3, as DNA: TGTGCCAGCAGTTCGGACAGGGACGGTGAGCAGTTCTTC. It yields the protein CASSSDRDGEQFF.

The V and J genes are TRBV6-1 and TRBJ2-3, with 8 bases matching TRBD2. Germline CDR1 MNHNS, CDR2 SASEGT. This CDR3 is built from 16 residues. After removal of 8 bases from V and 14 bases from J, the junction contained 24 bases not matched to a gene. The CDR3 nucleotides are TGTGCCAGCGCGAAGCGGGGGCAGGGTCTGGTCGGGGAGCTGTATTTT. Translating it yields CASAKRGQGLVGELYF.